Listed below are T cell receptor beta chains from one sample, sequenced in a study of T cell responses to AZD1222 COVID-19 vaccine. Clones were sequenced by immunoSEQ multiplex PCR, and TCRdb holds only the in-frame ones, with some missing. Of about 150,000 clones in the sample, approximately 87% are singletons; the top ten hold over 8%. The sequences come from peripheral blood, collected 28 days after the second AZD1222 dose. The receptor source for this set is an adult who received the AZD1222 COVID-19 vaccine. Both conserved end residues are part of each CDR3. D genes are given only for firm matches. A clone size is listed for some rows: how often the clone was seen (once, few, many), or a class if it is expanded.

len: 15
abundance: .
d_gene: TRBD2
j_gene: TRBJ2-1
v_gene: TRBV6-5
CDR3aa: CASSYRAGGYNEQFF
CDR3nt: TGTGCCAGCAGTTACCGGGCGGGAGGCTACAATGAGCAGTTCTTC

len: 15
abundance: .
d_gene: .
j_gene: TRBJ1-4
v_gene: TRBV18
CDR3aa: CASSPGSILDEKLFF
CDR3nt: TGTGCCAGCTCACCTGGAAGTATTCTGGATGAAAAACTGTTTTTT

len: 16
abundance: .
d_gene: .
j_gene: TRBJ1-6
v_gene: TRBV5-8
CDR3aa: CASSIGQLLYNSPLHF
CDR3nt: TGTGCCAGCAGCATCGGACAGCTTCTCTATAATTCACCCCTCCACTTT

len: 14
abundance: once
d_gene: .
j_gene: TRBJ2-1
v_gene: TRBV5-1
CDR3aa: CASSPQGPSDEQFF
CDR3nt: TGCGCCAGCAGCCCGCAGGGGCCCTCCGATGAGCAGTTCTTC

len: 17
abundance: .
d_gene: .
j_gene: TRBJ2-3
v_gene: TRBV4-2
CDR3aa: CASSQDLHTTSTDTQYF
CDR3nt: TGTGCCAGCAGCCAAGATTTGCACACCACTAGCACAGATACGCAGTATTTT

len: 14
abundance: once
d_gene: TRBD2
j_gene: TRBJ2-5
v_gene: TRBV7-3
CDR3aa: CASSLSGAGETQYF
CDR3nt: TGTGCCAGCAGCTTATCCGGAGCGGGGGAGACCCAGTACTTC

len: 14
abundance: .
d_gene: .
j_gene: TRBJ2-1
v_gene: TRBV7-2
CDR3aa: CASSRVVSYNEQFF
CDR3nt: TGTGCCAGCAGCCGGGTGGTCTCCTACAATGAGCAGTTCTTC

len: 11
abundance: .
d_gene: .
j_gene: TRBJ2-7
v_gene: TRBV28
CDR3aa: CASSYSYEQYF
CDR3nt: TGTGCCAGCAGTTATTCCTACGAGCAGTACTTC

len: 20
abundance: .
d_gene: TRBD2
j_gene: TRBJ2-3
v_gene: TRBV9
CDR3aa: CASSVAKGLAGWRTTDTQYF
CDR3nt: TGTGCCAGCAGCGTAGCTAAAGGACTAGCGGGATGGAGAACTACAGATACGCAGTATTTT

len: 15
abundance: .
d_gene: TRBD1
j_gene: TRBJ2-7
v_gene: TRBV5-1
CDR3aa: CASSGTGTGAYEQYF
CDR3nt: TGCGCCAGCAGCGGTACCGGGACAGGGGCCTACGAGCAGTACTTC

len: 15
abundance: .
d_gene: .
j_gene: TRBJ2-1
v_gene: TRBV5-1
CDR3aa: CASSSALASRNEQFF
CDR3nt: TGCGCCAGCAGCTCCGCCCTGGCCAGCCGGAATGAGCAGTTCTTC

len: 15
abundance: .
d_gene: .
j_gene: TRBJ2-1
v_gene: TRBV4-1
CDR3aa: CASSQESHSYNEQFF
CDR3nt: TGCGCCAGCAGCCAAGAAAGCCATTCCTACAATGAGCAGTTCTTC

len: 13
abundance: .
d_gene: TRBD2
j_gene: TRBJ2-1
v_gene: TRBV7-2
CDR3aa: CASSLGRRERQFF
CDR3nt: TGTGCCAGCAGCTTAGGACGGCGGGAGCGGCAGTTCTTC

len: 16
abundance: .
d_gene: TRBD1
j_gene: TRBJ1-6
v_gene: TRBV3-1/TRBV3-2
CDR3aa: CASSQASRGHNSPLHF
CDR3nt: TGTGCCAGCAGCCAAGCGTCCAGGGGGCATAATTCACCCCTCCACTTT

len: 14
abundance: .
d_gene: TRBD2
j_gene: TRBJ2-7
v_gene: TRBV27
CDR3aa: CASSKTSGINEQYF
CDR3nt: TGTGCCAGCAGTAAGACTAGCGGGATAAACGAGCAGTACTTC

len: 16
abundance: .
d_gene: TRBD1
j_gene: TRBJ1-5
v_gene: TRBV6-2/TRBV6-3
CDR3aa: CASSSWEGAGNQPQHF
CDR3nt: TGTGCCAGCAGTTCTTGGGAGGGGGCCGGCAATCAGCCCCAGCATTTT

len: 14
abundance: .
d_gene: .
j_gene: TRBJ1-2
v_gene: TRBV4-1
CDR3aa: CASSQEGGNYGYTF
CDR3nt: TGCGCCAGCAGCCAAGAAGGAGGGAACTATGGCTACACCTTC

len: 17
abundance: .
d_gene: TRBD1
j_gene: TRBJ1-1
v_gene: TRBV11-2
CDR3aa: CASSLAARTGRWTEAFF
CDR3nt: TGTGCCAGCAGCTTAGCCGCCCGGACAGGGCGGTGGACTGAAGCTTTCTTT

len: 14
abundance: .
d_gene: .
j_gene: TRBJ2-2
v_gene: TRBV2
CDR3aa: CASIPTRATGELFF
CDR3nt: TGTGCCAGCATACCGACTAGGGCCACCGGGGAGCTGTTTTTT

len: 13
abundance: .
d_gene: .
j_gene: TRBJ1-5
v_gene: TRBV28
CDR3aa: CASSLPINQPQHF
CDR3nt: TGTGCCAGCAGTTTACCGATTAATCAGCCCCAGCATTTT

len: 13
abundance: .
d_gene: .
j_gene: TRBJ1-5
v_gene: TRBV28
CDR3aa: CASSLDGGQPQHF
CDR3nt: TGTGCCAGCAGTTTAGACGGGGGACAGCCCCAGCATTTT

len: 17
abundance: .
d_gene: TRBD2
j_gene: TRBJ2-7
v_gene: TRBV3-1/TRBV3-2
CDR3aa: CASSQDRGVRNSYEQYF
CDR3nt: TGTGCCAGCAGCCAAGATCGGGGGGTGCGGAACTCCTACGAGCAGTACTTC

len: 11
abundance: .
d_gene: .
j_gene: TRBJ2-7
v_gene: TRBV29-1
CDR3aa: CSVEGSNEQYF
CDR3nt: TGCAGCGTTGAAGGCAGCAACGAGCAGTACTTC

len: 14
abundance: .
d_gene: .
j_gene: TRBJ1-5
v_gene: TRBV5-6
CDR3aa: CASSLSGALQPQHF
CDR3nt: TGTGCCAGCAGCTTGTCAGGGGCACTGCAGCCCCAGCATTTT

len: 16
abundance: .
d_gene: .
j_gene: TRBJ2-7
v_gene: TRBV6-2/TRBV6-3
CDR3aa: CASSSPSRGARYEQYF
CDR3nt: TGTGCCAGCAGTTCCCCCTCCCGGGGGGCGAGATACGAGCAGTACTTC

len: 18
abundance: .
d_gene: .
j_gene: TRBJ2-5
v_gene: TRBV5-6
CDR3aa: CASSVSQRGQGSGKTQYF
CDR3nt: TGTGCCAGCAGCGTCTCTCAAAGGGGACAGGGTAGCGGGAAGACCCAGTACTTC

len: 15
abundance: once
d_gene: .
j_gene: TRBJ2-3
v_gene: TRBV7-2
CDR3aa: CASSLNGPSTDTQYF
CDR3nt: TGTGCCAGCAGCTTAAACGGGCCGAGCACAGATACGCAGTATTTT

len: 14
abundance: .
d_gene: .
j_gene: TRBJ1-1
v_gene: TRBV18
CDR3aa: CASSATMGGTEAFF
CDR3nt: TGTGCCAGCTCGGCCACTATGGGGGGAACTGAAGCTTTCTTT

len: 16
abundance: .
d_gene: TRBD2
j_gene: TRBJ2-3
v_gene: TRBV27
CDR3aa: CASSLPGLAGKDTQYF
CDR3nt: TGTGCCAGCAGTTTACCCGGACTAGCGGGTAAAGATACGCAGTATTTT

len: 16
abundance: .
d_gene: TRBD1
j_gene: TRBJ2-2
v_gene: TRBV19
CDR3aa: CASSRGTGEATGELFF
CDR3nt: TGTGCCAGTAGTAGGGGGACAGGGGAGGCTACCGGGGAGCTGTTTTTT

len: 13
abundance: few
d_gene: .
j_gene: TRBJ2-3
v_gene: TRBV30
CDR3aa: CAWSVGDKNTQYF
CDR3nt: TGTGCCTGGAGTGTAGGGGACAAAAATACGCAGTATTTT

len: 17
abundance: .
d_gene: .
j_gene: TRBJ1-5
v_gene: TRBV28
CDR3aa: CASSLPNRVRSNQPQHF
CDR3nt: TGTGCCAGCAGTCTGCCCAACAGGGTTCGTAGCAATCAGCCCCAGCATTTT

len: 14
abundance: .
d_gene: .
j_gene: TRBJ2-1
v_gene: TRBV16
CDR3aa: CASSQSDWADEQFF
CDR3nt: TGTGCCAGCAGCCAATCAGATTGGGCCGATGAGCAGTTCTTC

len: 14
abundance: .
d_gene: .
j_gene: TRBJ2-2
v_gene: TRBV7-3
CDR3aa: CASSLRVNTGELFF
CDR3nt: TGTGCCAGCAGCTTAAGAGTTAACACCGGGGAGCTGTTTTTT

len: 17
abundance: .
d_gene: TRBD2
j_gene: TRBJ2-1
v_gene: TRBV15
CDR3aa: CATSSSKTSGIYNEQFF
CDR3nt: TGTGCCACCAGCAGTTCGAAAACTAGCGGGATCTACAATGAGCAGTTCTTC

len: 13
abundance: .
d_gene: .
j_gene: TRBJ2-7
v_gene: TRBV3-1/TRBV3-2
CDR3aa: CASSQFGGEEQYF
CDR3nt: TGTGCCAGCAGCCAATTCGGCGGGGAGGAGCAGTACTTC

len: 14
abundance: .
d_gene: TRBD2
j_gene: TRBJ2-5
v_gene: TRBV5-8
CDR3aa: CASSLITGGETQYF
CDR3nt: TGTGCCAGCAGCTTGATAACGGGAGGGGAGACCCAGTACTTC

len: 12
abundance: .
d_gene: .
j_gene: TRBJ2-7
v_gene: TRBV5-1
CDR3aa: CASSTGSAEQYF
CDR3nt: TGCGCCAGCAGCACCGGGAGTGCCGAGCAGTACTTC

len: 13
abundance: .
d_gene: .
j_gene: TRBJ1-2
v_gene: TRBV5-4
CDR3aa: CASSLEAGLGYTF
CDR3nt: TGTGCCAGCAGCTTGGAGGCAGGATTGGGCTACACCTTC

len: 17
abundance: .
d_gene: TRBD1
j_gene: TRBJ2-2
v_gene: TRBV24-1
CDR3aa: CATRQGQGVSNTGELFF
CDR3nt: TGTGCCACCAGGCAGGGACAGGGCGTTTCGAACACCGGGGAGCTGTTTTTT

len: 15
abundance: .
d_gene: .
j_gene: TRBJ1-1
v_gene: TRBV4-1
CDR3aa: CASSYQGLGNTEAFF
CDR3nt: TGCGCCAGCAGTTACCAGGGGCTAGGGAACACTGAAGCTTTCTTT

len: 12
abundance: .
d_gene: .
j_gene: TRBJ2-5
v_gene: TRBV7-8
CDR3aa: CASSPTVEVQYF
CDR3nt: TGTGCCAGCAGCCCAACCGTTGAGGTCCAGTACTTC

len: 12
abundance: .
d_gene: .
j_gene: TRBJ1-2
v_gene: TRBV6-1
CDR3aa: CASLRGGYGYTF
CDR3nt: TGTGCCAGCCTTCGGGGTGGCTATGGCTACACCTTC

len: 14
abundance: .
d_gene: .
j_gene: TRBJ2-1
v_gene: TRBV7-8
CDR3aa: CASSLIDLYNEQFF
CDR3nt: TGTGCCAGCAGCTTAATTGACCTCTACAATGAGCAGTTCTTC

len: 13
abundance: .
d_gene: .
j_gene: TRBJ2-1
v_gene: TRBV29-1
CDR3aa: CSVLLGGASEQFF
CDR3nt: TGCAGCGTTCTTCTGGGCGGGGCGAGTGAGCAGTTCTTC

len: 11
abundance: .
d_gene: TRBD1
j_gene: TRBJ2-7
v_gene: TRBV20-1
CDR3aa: CSAPRGLEQYF
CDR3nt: TGCAGTGCTCCCAGGGGGCTCGAGCAGTACTTC

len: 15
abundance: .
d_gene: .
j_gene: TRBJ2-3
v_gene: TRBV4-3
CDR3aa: CASSQAATRGDTQYF
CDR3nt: TGCGCCAGCAGCCAAGCGGCTACCCGGGGTGATACGCAGTATTTT

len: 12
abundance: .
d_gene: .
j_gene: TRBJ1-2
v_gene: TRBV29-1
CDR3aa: CSVETGLGGYTF
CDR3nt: TGCAGCGTTGAAACAGGGCTTGGCGGCTACACCTTC

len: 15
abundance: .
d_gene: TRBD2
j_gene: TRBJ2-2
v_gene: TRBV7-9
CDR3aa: CASSPSGRITGELFF
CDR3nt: TGTGCCAGCAGCCCTAGCGGGAGGATCACCGGGGAGCTGTTTTTT

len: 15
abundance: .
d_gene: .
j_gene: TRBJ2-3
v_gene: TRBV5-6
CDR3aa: CASSRGGGNRDTQYF
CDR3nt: TGTGCCAGCAGCCGAGGGGGCGGGAATCGGGATACGCAGTATTTT

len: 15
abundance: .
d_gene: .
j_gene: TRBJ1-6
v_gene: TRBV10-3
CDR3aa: CAIRKDRGYNSPLHF
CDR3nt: TGTGCCATCAGAAAGGACCGCGGCTATAATTCACCCCTCCACTTT

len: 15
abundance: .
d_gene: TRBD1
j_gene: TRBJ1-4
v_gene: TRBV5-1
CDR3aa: CASSLSTGSREKLFF
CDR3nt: TGCGCCAGCAGCTTGTCGACAGGGTCGAGAGAAAAACTGTTTTTT

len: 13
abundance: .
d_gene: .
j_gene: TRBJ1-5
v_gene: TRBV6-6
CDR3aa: CASCWRKDEPQHF
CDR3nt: TGTGCCAGCTGTTGGCGGAAGGACGAGCCCCAGCATTTT